This TCR beta chain was sequenced for a study of cytomegalovirus exposure and HLA in healthy donors. Germline V lookup: CDR1 LGHNA, CDR2 YNFKEQ. The CDR3 is made up of 16 amino acids. The germline V and J ends were trimmed by 0 bases and 7 bases, with 16 bases remaining between them. PCR involved 60 Vbeta and 13 Jbeta primers. Sequencing used immunoSEQ multiplex PCR; TCRdb keeps in-frame clones, though not all of them. This table lists about 140,000 clones. The V and J genes are TRBV4-2 and TRBJ1-3, with TRBD1 as a possible D gene (6 bases). Specimen: PBMCs. This clonotype was sampled from a woman under 30 in good health and CMV-seronegative. The CDR3 bases are TGTGCCAGCAGCCAAGAGAAGCGGCAGGGGCTCAACACCATATATTTT. Protein product: CASSQEKRQGLNTIYF.